These 31 T cell receptor beta chains share one sample of origin, sequenced in a study of cytomegalovirus exposure and HLA in healthy donors. The PCR contained 60 Vbeta and 13 Jbeta primers. Method: immunoSEQ multiplex PCR; TCRdb's copy keeps in-frame clones and lacks some. Of 200,000 or so clones listed, 82% are singletons. Source material: PBMCs. These receptors were taken from a boy between 2 and 15 years old in good health and CMV-seronegative.

V gene TRBV7-9 combines with J gene TRBJ1-1; possible D gene TRBD1, 6 bases. CDR1 SEHNR and CDR2 FQNEAQ come from the germline V gene (reference sequence). This CDR3 region has 15 residues. Trimming stripped 5 bases from V and 4 bases from J, with 17 bases between. CDR3 sequence: CASSTQGGVGTEAFF. CDR3 nucleotide sequence: TGTGCCAGCAGCACACAGGGTGGGGTAGGCACTGAAGCTTTCTTT.

The rearrangement uses TRBV18 and TRBJ1-2, with D perhaps TRBD1 (5 bases). V was clipped by 2 bases and J by 0 bases, with 13 bases between them. The CDR3 totals 16 residues. CDR1 is KGHSH, CDR2 LQKENI, per germline. The CDR3 protein is CASSPTDSAANYGYTF. Written as DNA, the CDR3 is TGTGCCAGCTCACCAACTGACAGTGCAGCTAACTATGGCTACACCTTC.

J is TRBJ1-2 and V is TRBV7-2; D is perhaps TRBD1 (5 bases). The germline gives CDR1 SGHTA, CDR2 FQGNSA. V was cut by 1 base and J by 4 bases, with 16 bases left in between. The CDR3 has 16 residues. The CDR3 loop reads CASSLDRRGIGYGYTF. The DNA for the CDR3 is TGTGCCAGCAGCTTAGATCGAAGGGGAATCGGCTATGGCTACACCTTC.

A single count supports this clone. V gene TRBV27 combines with J gene TRBJ1-1; D may be TRBD1 (5 bases). Germline loops: CDR1 MNHEY, CDR2 SMNVEV (reference sequence). Trimming took off 3 bases at V and 3 bases at J, with 17 bases between the two ends. This CDR3 is 16 amino acids long. The CDR3 protein is CASSFFPRQKHTEAFF. Written as DNA, the CDR3 is TGTGCCAGCAGTTTTTTCCCACGACAGAAACACACTGAAGCTTTCTTT.

The rearrangement uses TRBV4-1 and TRBJ2-3; 7 nucleotides match TRBD1. V dropped 0 bases and J dropped 2; count of bases not matched to a gene: 5. CDR1 MGHRA and CDR2 YSYEKL come from the germline V gene. This CDR3 spans 16 amino acids. In DNA form, the CDR3 reads TGCGCCAGCAGCCAAGATAGGGGGCCTTACACAGATACGCAGTATTTT. Amino acid sequence: CASSQDRGPYTDTQYF.

V and J are TRBV15 and TRBJ1-6; D gene uncertain. Germline lookup yields CDR1 LNHNV and CDR2 YYDKDF (reference sequence). The CDR3 has 13 amino acids. With 1 base removed from V and 5 bases from J, the gap between germline ends came to 3 bases. The chain's CDR3 is CATSRVDNSPLHF. The CDR3 bases are TGTGCCACCAGCAGAGTAGATAATTCACCCCTCCACTTT.

This clone has only one observation. The rearrangement joins TRBV7-9 to TRBJ2-3, with 12 bases fitting TRBD1. The V and J ends lost 5 bases and 7 bases, in that order; junction bases with no gene match: 7. The germline V gene has CDR1 SEHNR and CDR2 FQNEAQ (reference sequence). CDR3 length: 15 amino acids. In DNA form, the CDR3 reads TGTGCCAGCAGCCTACCGGGACAGGGGGCAAATACGCAGTATTTT. Translating it yields CASSLPGQGANTQYF.

The chain joins TRBV7-3 to TRBJ2-3; TRBD2 matches at 11 bases. This CDR3 is built from 16 residues. Per the germline V gene, CDR1 is SGHTA and CDR2 is FQGTGA. With 5 bases clipped from V and 9 bases from J, the junction kept 13 bases outside the gene matches. For the CDR3, the DNA is TGTGCCAGCAGCCCTCCCAGTAGCGGGGGGGAGGAGACGCAGTATTTT. Translated: CASSPPSSGGEETQYF.

The chain uses TRBV7-3 and TRBJ1-1; no reliable D call. Trimming pared 2 bases from V and 3 bases from J, leaving 7 bases between. CDR1 SGHTA and CDR2 FQGTGA come from the germline V gene. The CDR3 contains 13 residues. The CDR3 coding sequence is TGTGCCAGCAGCTTAGGAGTCCACACTGAAGCTTTCTTT. Its translation: CASSLGVHTEAFF.

The chain couples TRBV27 to TRBJ2-1; D is unclear. Trimming took off 5 bases at V and 8 bases at J, with 19 bases between the two ends. The CDR3 consists of 15 residues. CDR1 and CDR2 (germline): MNHEY, SMNVEV (reference sequence). CDR3 in DNA: TGTGCCAGCAGTGCGACTGCGTACATCGTCGATGAGCAGTTCTTC. Translating gives CASSATAYIVDEQFF.

Here the CDR3 DNA reads TGTGCCAGCAGTTCTGACACGAGCGGATCACCCCTCCACTTT. The encoded protein is CASSSDTSGSPLHF. The chain is built from TRBV6-1 and TRBJ1-6; D is uncertain. This CDR3 spans 14 amino acids. Germline lookup yields CDR1 MNHNS and CDR2 SASEGT. V lost 5 bases and J lost 10, with 15 bases in between.

V and J are TRBV23-1 and TRBJ2-7; tentative D call: TRBD1 (5 bases). TRBV23-1 is labeled an ORF, and its function is uncertain. The CDR3 loop spans 16 amino acids. Trimming removed 0 bases from V and 2 bases from J, with 14 bases in between. The CDR3 DNA is TGCGCCAGCAGTCAATCGCCTACAGGTTACCCCTACGAGCAGTACTTC. Translating it yields CASSQSPTGYPYEQYF.

The chain links TRBV13 to TRBJ2-1; tentative D call: TRBD1 (5 bases). V lost 0 bases and J lost 4, with 7 bases in between. The CDR3 is 14 amino acids. CDR1 is PRHDT, CDR2 FYEKMQ, per germline (reference sequence). CDR3 region: CASSLGDKYNEQFF. DNA for the CDR3: TGTGCCAGCAGCTTAGGGGACAAATACAATGAGCAGTTCTTC.

The rearrangement links TRBV6-6 to TRBJ2-7; 14 positions match TRBD2. Germline CDR1 reads MNHNY; CDR2 reads SVGAGI (reference sequence). This CDR3 has 14 residues. The trim removed 6 bases at V and 5 bases at J, leaving 3 bases unmatched. CDR3 in DNA: TGTGCCAGCAGGCGACTAGCGGGGGGGAACGAGCAGTACTTC. This translates into CASRRLAGGNEQYF.

This chain joins TRBV5-1 and TRBJ2-7; D is perhaps TRBD2 (7 bases). With 4 bases removed from V and 4 bases from J, the gap between germline ends came to 18 bases. The CDR3 sequence is 15 residues long. Germline V lookup: CDR1 SGHRS, CDR2 YFSETQ. The CDR3 spells CASSRVRGGKYEQYF. CDR3 DNA sequence: TGCGCCAGCAGCAGGGTTAGGGGGGGGAAATACGAGCAGTACTTC.

The chain links TRBV4-2 to TRBJ1-2; the D gene is possibly TRBD1 (6 bases). Germline loops: CDR1 LGHNA, CDR2 YNFKEQ. The length of the CDR3 is 14 residues. V was cut by 1 base and J by 7 bases, with 13 bases left in between. The CDR3 here is CASSQGDRFGGYTF. CDR3 coding DNA: TGTGCCAGCAGCCAAGGCGACAGGTTTGGTGGCTACACCTTC.

The gene calls are TRBV7-2 and TRBJ1-1; D is ambiguous. The CDR3 is made up of 13 amino acids. V lost 3 bases and J 3 bases, leaving 8 bases between the germline ends. Germline V gene data show CDR1 as SGHTA and CDR2 as FQGNSA. Here the CDR3 DNA reads TGTGCCAGCAGCTTCGGACTCTACACTGAAGCTTTCTTT. Its translation is CASSFGLYTEAFF.

The chain carries TRBV5-8 and TRBJ1-1; a weak D match, TRBD1 (5 bases). CDR1 SGHTS and CDR2 YDEGEE come from the germline V gene. V dropped 2 bases and J dropped 5 bases, with 13 bases sitting between them. The CDR3 runs 14 residues. CDR3 sequence reads: CASSLRGGGTEAFF. The CDR3 nucleotides are TGTGCCAGCAGCTTAAGGGGCGGGGGGACTGAAGCTTTCTTT. The whole variable domain, remainder taken from reference TRBV5-8 and TRBJ1-1, is EAGVTQSPTHLIKTRGQQATLRCSPISGHTSVYWYQQALGLGLQFLLWYDEGEERNRGNFPPRFSGRQFPNYSSELNVNALELEDSALYLCASSLRGGGTEAFFGQGTRLTVV.

This clone was seen a few times. This chain connects TRBV27 to TRBJ2-1, with 11 positions matching TRBD2. The V segment lost 1 base and the J segment 1 base; nucleotides outside the gene matches: 3. The CDR3 sequence is 17 residues long. The germline CDR1 and CDR2 sequences are MNHEY and SMNVEV (reference sequence). In DNA, the CDR3 is TGTGCCAGCAGTTTATATCCTAGCGGGGGGTCCTACAATGAGCAGTTCTTC. Translating gives CASSLYPSGGSYNEQFF.

The V and J genes are TRBV9 and TRBJ2-3; D possibly corresponds to TRBD1 (6 bases). Trimming took 0 bases from V and 2 from J, leaving 16 bases between them. CDR1 SGDLS and CDR2 YYNGEE come from the germline V gene. The CDR3 extends over 17 amino acids. Written as DNA, the CDR3 is TGTGCCAGCAGCGTAGAAGGGGGTTGGGTTCCCACAGATACGCAGTATTTT. Translation: CASSVEGGWVPTDTQYF.

The chain is built from TRBV25-1 and TRBJ1-2; 8 nucleotides line up with TRBD1. The ends lost 8 bases at V and 3 bases at J; junction bases unmatched: 11. In germline, CDR1 is MGHDK, CDR2 SYGVNS. The CDR3 runs to 15 residues. CDR3 in amino acids: CASHRGLGLHYGYTF. CDR3 bases: TGTGCCAGCCACAGGGGGTTGGGTCTGCACTATGGCTACACCTTC.

V gene TRBV5-4 combines with J gene TRBJ2-6; D possibly corresponds to TRBD1 (6 bases). Germline loops: CDR1 SGHNT, CDR2 YYREEE (reference sequence). The CDR3 spans 15 residues. With 10 bases removed from V and 0 bases from J, the gap between germline ends came to 14 bases. Here the CDR3 reads CAGSTGSSGANVLTF. CDR3 DNA sequence: TGTGCCGGGTCAACAGGGTCCTCTGGGGCCAACGTCCTGACTTTC.

This sequence joins TRBV5-4 and TRBJ2-5, with TRBD1 matching over 9 bases. TRBJ2-7 explains the end of the DNA better; the J call may be wrong. Germline V gene sequence: CDR1 SGHNT, CDR2 YYREEE (reference sequence). CDR3 length: 16 amino acids. Written as DNA, the CDR3 is TGTGCCAGCAGCCCGAACTCAGGGACAGGGATTTACGAGCAGTACTTC. Its translation is CASSPNSGTGIYEQYF.

This clone was detected only once. The chain carries TRBV5-6 and TRBJ2-4; 10 positions agree with TRBD2. CDR3 size: 16 residues. The trim removed 0 bases at V and 4 bases at J, leaving 4 bases unmatched. CDR1 is SGHDT, CDR2 YYEEEE, per germline. The CDR3 bases are TGTGCCAGCAGCTTGGAAGCGGGGGGGCGGAAAAACATTCAGTACTTC. This sequence encodes CASSLEAGGRKNIQYF.

The CDR3 coding sequence is TGTGCCAGCAGTTACTCGATCGCCAGCGTCACAGATACGCAGTATTTT. This translates into CASSYSIASVTDTQYF. This chain joins TRBV6-5 and TRBJ2-3; D remains ambiguous. This CDR3 has 16 residues. Germline V gene sequence: CDR1 MNHEY, CDR2 SVGAGI. The V end was cut by 0 bases, the J end by 2 bases, with 12 bases between.

This rearrangement joins TRBV4-1 to TRBJ2-5, with 9 positions matching TRBD1. There are 20 residues in the CDR3. J lost 3 bases, V lost 0 bases, and 17 bases had no gene match. The germline V gene has CDR1 MGHRA and CDR2 YSYEKL. Written as DNA, the CDR3 is TGCGCCAGCAGCCAAGATCAGGCCTCACTAGGACAGGGGAAGGAAGAGACCCAGTACTTC. Residues: CASSQDQASLGQGKEETQYF.

The chain is built from TRBV5-6 and TRBJ2-5; D remains unclear. Trimming cost V 0 bases and J 3 bases, with 3 bases left between them. The CDR3 extends over 12 amino acids. The germline gives CDR1 SGHDT, CDR2 YYEEEE. The CDR3 DNA follows: TGTGCCAGCAGCTTGGCGGAAGAGACCCAGTACTTC. This gives the protein CASSLAEETQYF.

The V gene is TRBV2, the J gene TRBJ2-6, with 7 bases identical to TRBD1. The germline V gene has CDR1 SNHLY and CDR2 FYNNEI. The CDR3 is 16 amino acids. J lost 0 bases, V lost 5 bases, and 4 bases had no gene match. The CDR3 DNA sequence: TGTGCCAGCAGTCCCCACAGGGGCTCTGGGGCCAACGTCCTGACTTTC. It yields the protein CASSPHRGSGANVLTF.

V is TRBV4-1 and J is TRBJ2-3, with D possibly being TRBD2 (5 bases). Germline V CDR1 and CDR2: MGHRA, YSYEKL. V was clipped by 4 bases and J by 3 bases, with 11 bases between them. The CDR3 loop spans 14 amino acids. The CDR3 protein is CASSRLLGTDTQYF. DNA of the CDR3: TGCGCCAGCAGCCGATTACTAGGAACAGATACGCAGTATTTT.

The rearrangement joins TRBV5-4 to TRBJ2-7, with TRBD1 matching 9 bases. The CDR3 has 15 residues. Germline V gives CDR1 SGHNT, CDR2 YYREEE (reference sequence). The junction had 8 bases not matched to a gene; V was cut back by 4 bases and J by 3 bases. This chain's CDR3 is CASSHNPTGGYEQYF. The DNA of the CDR3 is TGTGCCAGCAGCCACAACCCGACAGGGGGCTACGAGCAGTACTTC. Variable domain in full (rest from reference TRBV5-4 and TRBJ2-7): ETGVTQSPTHLIKTRGQQVTLRCSSQSGHNTVSWYQQALGQGPQFIFQYYREEENGRGNFPPRFSGLQFPNYSSELNVNALELDDSALYLCASSHNPTGGYEQYFGPGTRLTVT.

The V gene is TRBV7-2, the J gene TRBJ1-3; TRBD1 matches 7 bases. The CDR3 sequence is 14 residues long. Germline CDR1 SGHTA, CDR2 FQGNSA. With 4 bases clipped from V and 9 bases from J, the junction kept 9 bases outside the gene matches. The chain's CDR3 is CASSWAGTVGTIYF. DNA for the CDR3: TGTGCCAGCAGCTGGGCGGGGACAGTTGGCACCATATATTTT.